This T cell receptor (beta chain) was obtained from a study of T cell responses to AZD1222 COVID-19 vaccine. As for this clone: Antigen specificity is unknown.

Study-level findings and limits: The peak T cell response came first, and repertoires were sampled only after it.

Some clones are missing from TCRdb's copy, which holds only in-frame ones; the method was immunoSEQ multiplex PCR. The sample has about 130,000 clones; roughly 92% are singletons. The receptor was derived from an adult in good health. Sequencing used peripheral blood, obtained on day 0 of AZD1222 vaccination.

The CDR3 loop reads CASSLGDRGRREYGYTF. In DNA, the CDR3 is TGTGCCAGCAGCTTAGGCGACCGGGGGAGGAGGGAGTATGGCTACACCTTC. V is TRBV7-8 and J is TRBJ1-2, with D possibly being TRBD1 (5 bases). The CDR3 extends over 17 amino acids. Deletions cut 1 base from V and 5 bases from J, with 20 bases between. Germline V gives CDR1 SGHVS, CDR2 FQNEAQ.